A single sample is the source of the 11 T cell receptor beta chains below, sequenced in a study of blood T cell repertoires in COVID-19. TCRdb's copy holds only in-frame clones and misses some; the assay was immunoSEQ multiplex PCR. The profile covers more than 130,000 clones, with 85% to 90% appearing a single time and around 4.5% taken by the ten largest. The sample comprised peripheral blood. These receptor sequences come from a woman aged 35 to 49 with acute or convalescent COVID-19.

The gene calls are TRBV7-9 and TRBJ2-7; the match to TRBD1 covers 7 bases. The V gene end was trimmed by 1 base and the J gene end by 4 bases; junction bases not matched to a gene: 7. CDR1 SEHNR and CDR2 FQNEAQ come from the germline V gene (reference sequence). CDR3 size: 15 residues. The DNA of the CDR3 is TGTGCCAGCAGCTTAGGGACAGGTCGTCAATACGAGCAGTACTTC. As protein: CASSLGTGRQYEQYF. Looking up the rest from reference TRBV7-9 and TRBJ2-7 gives the full variable domain: DTGVSQNPRHKITKRGQNVTFRCDPISEHNRLYWYRQTLGQGPEFLTYFQNEAQLEKSRLLSDRFSAERPKGSFSTLEIQRTEQGDSAMYLCASSLGTGRQYEQYFGPGTRLTVT.

The chain recombines TRBV2 with TRBJ1-1; maybe TRBD1 (5 bases). CDR3 length equals 13 residues. From germline, CDR1 is SNHLY and CDR2 FYNNEI. V was trimmed by 4 bases and J by 1 base, leaving 7 bases between them. The CDR3: CASSGQPNTEAFF. The CDR3 nucleotides read TGTGCCAGCAGTGGACAGCCGAACACTGAAGCTTTCTTT.

The V gene is TRBV5-1, the J gene TRBJ2-3; D uncertain. This CDR3 is 17 amino acids long. Trimming pared 4 bases from V and 7 bases from J, leaving 25 bases between. CDR1 is SGHRS, CDR2 YFSETQ, per germline. CDR3 region: CASSRHLSLPFEYTQYF. In DNA form, the CDR3 reads TGCGCCAGCAGCCGCCACTTAAGTCTACCATTTGAGTATACGCAGTATTTT.

The chain couples TRBV27 to TRBJ1-1; D is unclear. With 6 bases removed from V and 8 bases from J, the gap between germline ends came to 13 bases. Germline-derived CDR1 and CDR2 are MNHEY and SMNVEV (reference sequence). The CDR3 is made up of 12 amino acids. Here the CDR3 DNA reads TGTGCCAGCAGCCTAAAGATGGGCGAAGCTTTCTTT. Translating it yields CASSLKMGEAFF.

J is TRBJ1-2 and V is TRBV6-5, with TRBD1 identical over 9 bases. After removal of 2 bases from V and 3 bases from J, the junction contained 4 bases not matched to a gene. Germline V lookup: CDR1 MNHEY, CDR2 SVGAGI. The CDR3 runs to 15 residues. DNA for the CDR3: TGTGCCAGCAGTTACAGGGGGACAGGGTACTATGGCTACACCTTC. Protein product: CASSYRGTGYYGYTF.

The rearrangement links TRBV4-2 to TRBJ2-3, with 12 nucleotides matching TRBD2. CDR1 and CDR2 (germline): LGHNA, YNFKEQ. The CDR3 runs 15 residues. V lost 4 bases, J lost 4 bases, and 3 bases stayed unmatched. The CDR3 DNA follows: TGTGCCAGCAGCCGGACTAGCGGGGCCGCAGATACGCAGTATTTT. Translated: CASSRTSGAADTQYF.

V gene TRBV7-2 combines with J gene TRBJ1-2, with 8 bases matching TRBD1. Germline V lookup: CDR1 SGHTA, CDR2 FQGNSA. This CDR3 region has 14 residues. Germline trimming cut 5 bases from V and 6 bases from J; bases unmatched to any gene: 8. This CDR3 reads CASSIMIQGDGYTF. CDR3 sequence (DNA): TGTGCCAGCAGCATAATGATACAGGGGGATGGCTACACCTTC. The complete variable domain, with remaining parts taken from reference TRBV7-2 and TRBJ1-2, reads GAGVSQSPSNKVTEKGKDVELRCDPISGHTALYWYRQSLGQGLEFLIYFQGNSAPDKSGLPSDRFSAERTGGSVSTLTIQRTQQEDSAVYLCASSIMIQGDGYTFGSGTRLTVV.

The table lists this clone with a count of one. The rearrangement joins TRBV6-2 or TRBV6-3 to TRBJ2-6, with 7 bases matching TRBD2. The V and J ends lost 4 bases and 2 bases, in that order; junction bases with no gene match: 8. CDR3 length: 17 residues. Germline V lookup: CDR1 MNHEY, CDR2 SVGEGT. The DNA for the CDR3 is TGTGCCAGCAGTTTTGGGGGAGGGCGAGCTGGGGCCAACGTCCTGACTTTC. It codes for CASSFGGGRAGANVLTF.

The V gene is TRBV5-1, the J gene TRBJ1-4, with a tentative D call TRBD1 (6 bases). Germline CDR1 and CDR2: SGHRS and YFSETQ. The CDR3 extends over 15 amino acids. V shed 2 bases and J shed 7 bases, with 15 bases lying between them. The CDR3 spells CASSFLTGGGEKLFF. Written as DNA, the CDR3 is TGCGCCAGCAGCTTCTTGACAGGAGGTGGTGAAAAACTGTTTTTT.

The chain joins TRBV3-1 (or the pseudogene TRBV3-2) to TRBJ2-1; 9 positions match TRBD2. Looked up from germline, CDR1 is LGHDT and CDR2 is YNNKEL (reference sequence). Trimming cost V 1 base and J 8 bases; bases outside gene matches: 9. The CDR3 contains 16 residues. CDR3 nucleotide sequence: TGTGCCAGCAGCCAAGGACTCAGGACTAGCGCCTATGAGCAGTTCTTC. This gives the protein CASSQGLRTSAYEQFF.

V and J are TRBV27 and TRBJ2-1; 12 bases agree with TRBD2. From germline, CDR1 is MNHEY and CDR2 SMNVEV (reference sequence). This CDR3 comprises 14 residues. Trimming took 5 bases from V and 8 from J; bases not matched to a gene: 4. The CDR3 DNA is TGTGCCAGCAGTCTAGCGGGGGGGTTAGATGAGCAGTTCTTC. It encodes CASSLAGGLDEQFF.